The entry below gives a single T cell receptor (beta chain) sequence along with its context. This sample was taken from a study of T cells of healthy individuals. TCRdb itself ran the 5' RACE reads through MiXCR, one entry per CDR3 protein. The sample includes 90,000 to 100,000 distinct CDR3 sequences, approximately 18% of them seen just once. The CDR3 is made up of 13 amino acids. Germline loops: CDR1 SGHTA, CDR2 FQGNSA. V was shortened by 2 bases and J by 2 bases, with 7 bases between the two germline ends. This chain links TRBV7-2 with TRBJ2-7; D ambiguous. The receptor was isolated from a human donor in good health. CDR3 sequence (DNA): TGTGCCAGCAGCTTATCTACAGCCTACGAGCAGTACTTC. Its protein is CASSLSTAYEQYF.